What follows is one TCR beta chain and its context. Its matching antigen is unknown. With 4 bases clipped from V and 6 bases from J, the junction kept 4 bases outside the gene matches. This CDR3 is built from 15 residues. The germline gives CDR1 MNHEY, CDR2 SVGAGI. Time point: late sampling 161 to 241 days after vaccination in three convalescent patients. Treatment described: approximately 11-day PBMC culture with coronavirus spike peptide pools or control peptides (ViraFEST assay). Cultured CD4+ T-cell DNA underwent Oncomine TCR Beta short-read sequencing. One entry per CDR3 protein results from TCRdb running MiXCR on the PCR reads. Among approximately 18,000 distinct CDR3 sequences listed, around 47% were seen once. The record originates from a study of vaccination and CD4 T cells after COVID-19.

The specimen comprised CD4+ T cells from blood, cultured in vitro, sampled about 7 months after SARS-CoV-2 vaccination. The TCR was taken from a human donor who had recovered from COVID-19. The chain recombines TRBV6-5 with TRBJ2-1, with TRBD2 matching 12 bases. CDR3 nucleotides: TGTGCCAGCAGTTCTAGCGGGGGGGCCTTCAATGAGCAGTTCTTC. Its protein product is CASSSSGGAFNEQFF.